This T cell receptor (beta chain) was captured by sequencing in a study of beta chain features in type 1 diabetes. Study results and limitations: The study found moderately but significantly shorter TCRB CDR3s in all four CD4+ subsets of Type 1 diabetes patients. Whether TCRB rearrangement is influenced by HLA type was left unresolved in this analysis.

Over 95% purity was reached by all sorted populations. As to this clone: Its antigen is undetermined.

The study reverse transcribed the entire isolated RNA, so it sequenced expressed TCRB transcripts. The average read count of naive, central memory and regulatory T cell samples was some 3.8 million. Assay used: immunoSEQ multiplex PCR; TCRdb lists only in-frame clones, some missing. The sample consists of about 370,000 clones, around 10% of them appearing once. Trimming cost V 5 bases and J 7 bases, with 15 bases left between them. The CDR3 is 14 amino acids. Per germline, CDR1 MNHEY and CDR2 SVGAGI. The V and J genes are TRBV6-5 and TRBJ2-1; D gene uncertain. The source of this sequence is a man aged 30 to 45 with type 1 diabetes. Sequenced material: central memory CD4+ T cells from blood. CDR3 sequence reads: CASSEDEVLNEQFF. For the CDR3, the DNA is TGTGCCAGCAGTGAAGATGAGGTTTTGAATGAGCAGTTCTTC.